These 13 T cell receptor beta chains were sequenced from one sample in a study of blood T cell repertoires in COVID-19. Only in-frame clones appear in the TCRdb table, and some are missing; sequencing was by immunoSEQ multiplex PCR. The sample has around 300,000 clones, roughly 90% seen once; the top ten hold approximately 1.2%. The sample consisted of PBMCs or T cells enriched from blood (not recorded which). All receptors derive from a woman in her 30s who had recovered from COVID-19.

The chain has TRBV7-2 and TRBJ1-4; TRBD1 might be the D (5 bases). The germline V gene encodes CDR1 SGHTA and CDR2 FQGNSA. This CDR3 contains 15 residues. Trimming took 0 bases from V and 7 from J, leaving 12 bases between them. The CDR3 spells CASSLARQGGEKLFF. CDR3 in DNA: TGTGCCAGCAGCTTAGCGAGGCAGGGTGGTGAAAAACTGTTTTTT.

V and J are TRBV18 and TRBJ2-3, with 9 bases identical to TRBD1. CDR1 and CDR2 (germline): KGHSH, LQKENI. This CDR3 has 15 residues. The V gene end was trimmed by 2 bases and the J gene end by 3 bases; junction bases not matched to a gene: 3. Written as DNA, the CDR3 is TGTGCCAGCTCACCAAGGGACAGGGAAACAGATACGCAGTATTTT. Translating gives CASSPRDRETDTQYF. Full variable domain (remainder filled in from reference TRBV18 and TRBJ2-3): NAGVMQNPRHLVRRRGQEARLRCSPMKGHSHVYWYRQLPEEGLKFMVYLQKENIIDESGMPKERFSAEFPKEGPSILRIQQVVRGDSAAYFCASSPRDRETDTQYFGPGTRLTVL.

V usage is TRBV6-5 and J usage is TRBJ2-4; 9 bases are shared with TRBD1. Trimming cost V 2 bases and J 4 bases; bases outside gene matches: 0. The germline V gene encodes CDR1 MNHEY and CDR2 SVGAGI. The CDR3 has 14 residues. CDR3 residues: CASSYGQGKNIQYF. The DNA of the CDR3 is TGTGCCAGCAGTTACGGACAGGGGAAAAACATTCAGTACTTC.

This chain connects TRBV24-1 to TRBJ2-2, with a weak D call TRBD2 (5 bases). This CDR3 contains 13 residues. The germline CDR1 and CDR2 sequences are KGHDR and SFDVKD. Trimming cost V 2 bases and J 5 bases, with 5 bases left between them. This CDR3 reads CATSDWRTGELFF. Here the CDR3 DNA reads TGTGCCACCAGTGATTGGAGGACCGGGGAGCTGTTTTTT.

The chain links TRBV28 to TRBJ1-6; 9 bases fit TRBD1. V gave up 2 bases and J gave up 7 bases; unmatched junction bases: 3. Per germline, CDR1 MDHEN and CDR2 SYDVKM. This CDR3 comprises 15 residues. Here the CDR3 reads CASSLGTGMNSPLHF. CDR3 DNA sequence: TGTGCCAGCAGTTTAGGGACAGGGATGAATTCACCCCTCCACTTT.

The V gene is TRBV18, the J gene TRBJ1-3; 10 bases align to TRBD1. V lost 1 base, J lost 4 bases, and 7 bases stayed unmatched. The CDR3 length is 17 residues. Per germline, CDR1 KGHSH and CDR2 LQKENI. This chain's CDR3 is CASSPQEDRGQGNTIYF. CDR3 DNA: TGTGCCAGCTCACCACAAGAAGACAGGGGGCAAGGAAACACCATATATTTT.

The sample holds one count of this clone. V usage is TRBV15 and J usage is TRBJ1-5, with a possible D match to TRBD1 (5 bases). The CDR3 runs to 15 residues. V gave up 4 bases and J gave up 0 bases, with 10 bases separating them. The germline V gene has CDR1 LNHNV and CDR2 YYDKDF (reference sequence). The chain's CDR3 is CATSKDSYSNQPQHF. The CDR3 DNA reads TGTGCCACCAGCAAAGACAGTTATAGCAATCAGCCCCAGCATTTT.

The CDR3 here is CASSEGRISTDTQYF. The CDR3 coding sequence is TGTGCCAGCAGTGAAGGCAGGATAAGCACAGATACGCAGTATTTT. The chain links TRBV6-1 to TRBJ2-3, with D hard to call. CDR3 size: 15 residues. CDR1 and CDR2 (germline): MNHNS, SASEGT. V gave up 1 base and J gave up 0 bases, with 8 bases separating them.

V gene TRBV27 combines with J gene TRBJ1-5, with D unclear. Trimming cost V 3 bases and J 4 bases, with 13 bases left between them. This CDR3 is 15 amino acids long. Looked up from germline, CDR1 is MNHEY and CDR2 is SMNVEV (reference sequence). The CDR3 DNA sequence: TGTGCCAGCAGTTTCGCCGGGGTGTTAAATCAGCCCCAGCATTTT. Amino acid sequence: CASSFAGVLNQPQHF.

The chain has TRBV5-5 and TRBJ1-4; 10 nucleotides line up with TRBD1. From germline, CDR1 is SGHKS and CDR2 YYEKEE (reference sequence). CDR3 length: 15 residues. V gave up 0 bases and J gave up 7 bases; unmatched junction bases: 3. The CDR3 region is CASSLEGQGTEKLFF. The DNA of the CDR3 is TGTGCCAGCAGCTTGGAGGGACAGGGGACTGAAAAACTGTTTTTT.

This clone is a singleton in its sample. V and J are TRBV5-5 and TRBJ1-5; 8 positions match TRBD1. In germline, CDR1 is SGHKS, CDR2 YYEKEE (reference sequence). The CDR3 sequence is 16 residues long. The junction had 11 bases not matched to a gene; V was cut back by 3 bases and J by 6 bases. The CDR3 is CASSSIPDRGGQPQHF. The CDR3 nucleotides are TGTGCCAGCAGCTCAATCCCCGACAGGGGAGGTCAGCCCCAGCATTTT. The entire variable domain, with the rest obtained from reference TRBV5-5 and TRBJ1-5, is as follows: DAGVTQSPTHLIKTRGQQVTLRCSPISGHKSVSWYQQVLGQGPQFIFQYYEKEERGRGNFPDRFSARQFPNYSSELNVNALLLGDSALYLCASSSIPDRGGQPQHFGDGTRLSIL.

The chain joins TRBV18 to TRBJ2-3; 10 positions match TRBD2. After removal of 4 bases from V and 2 bases from J, the junction contained 6 bases not matched to a gene. The germline gives CDR1 KGHSH, CDR2 LQKENI. The length of the CDR3 is 16 residues. The CDR3 DNA reads as TGTGCCAGCTCACTGGGACTAGCGTTCTACACAGATACGCAGTATTTT. Amino acids: CASSLGLAFYTDTQYF.

The chain recombines TRBV6-5 with TRBJ2-7; a possible D gene is TRBD1 (5 bases). The V and J ends lost 5 bases and 3 bases respectively, with 11 bases between them. Germline assignment: CDR1 MNHEY and CDR2 SVGAGI. There are 13 residues in the CDR3. In nucleotides, the CDR3 is TGTGCCAGCAGTCGGCAGGGTCGCTACGAGCAGTACTTC. Translating it yields CASSRQGRYEQYF.